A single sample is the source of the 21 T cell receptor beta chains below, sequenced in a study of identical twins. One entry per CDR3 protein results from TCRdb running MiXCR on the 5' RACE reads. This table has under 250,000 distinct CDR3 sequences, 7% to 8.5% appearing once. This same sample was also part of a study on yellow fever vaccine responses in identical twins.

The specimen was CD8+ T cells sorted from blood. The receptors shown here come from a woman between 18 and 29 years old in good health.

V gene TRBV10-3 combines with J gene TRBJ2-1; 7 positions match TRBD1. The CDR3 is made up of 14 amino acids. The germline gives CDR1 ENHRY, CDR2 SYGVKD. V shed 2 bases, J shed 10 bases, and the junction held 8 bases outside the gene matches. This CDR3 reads CAISEGTGVGEQFF. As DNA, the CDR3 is TGTGCCATCAGTGAGGGTACAGGGGTCGGGGAGCAGTTCTTC.

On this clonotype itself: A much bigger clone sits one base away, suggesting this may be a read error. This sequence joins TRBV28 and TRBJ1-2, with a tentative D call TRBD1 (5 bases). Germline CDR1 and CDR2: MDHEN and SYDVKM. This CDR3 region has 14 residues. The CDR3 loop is CVSSYTTANYGYTF. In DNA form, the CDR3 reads TGTGTCAGCAGTTACACGACAGCTAACTATGGCTACACCTTC.

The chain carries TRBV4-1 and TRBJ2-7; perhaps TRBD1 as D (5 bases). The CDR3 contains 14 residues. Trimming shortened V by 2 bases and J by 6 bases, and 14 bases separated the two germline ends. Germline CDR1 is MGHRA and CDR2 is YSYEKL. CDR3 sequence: CASSQSAGSSEQYF. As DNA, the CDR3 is TGCGCCAGCAGCCAATCGGCAGGGTCCAGCGAGCAGTACTTC.

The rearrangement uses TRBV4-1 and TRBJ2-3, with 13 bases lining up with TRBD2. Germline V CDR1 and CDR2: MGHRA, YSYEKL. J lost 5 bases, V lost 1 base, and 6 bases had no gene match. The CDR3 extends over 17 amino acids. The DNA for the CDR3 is TGCGCCAGCAGCCAAGCGGGACTAGCGGGAATCCTAGATACGCAGTATTTT. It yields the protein CASSQAGLAGILDTQYF.

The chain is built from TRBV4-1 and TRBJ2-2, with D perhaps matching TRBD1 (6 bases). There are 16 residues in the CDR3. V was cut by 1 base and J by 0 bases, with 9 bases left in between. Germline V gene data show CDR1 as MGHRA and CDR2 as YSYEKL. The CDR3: CASSQAAGANTGELFF. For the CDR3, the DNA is TGCGCCAGCAGCCAAGCGGCAGGGGCGAACACCGGGGAGCTGTTTTTT.

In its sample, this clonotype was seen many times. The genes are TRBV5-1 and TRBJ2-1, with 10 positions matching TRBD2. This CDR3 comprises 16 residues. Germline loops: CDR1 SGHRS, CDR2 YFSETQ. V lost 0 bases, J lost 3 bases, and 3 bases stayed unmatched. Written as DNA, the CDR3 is TGCGCCAGCAGCTTGGAATTAGCGGGGGGCTACAATGAGCAGTTCTTC. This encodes CASSLELAGGYNEQFF.

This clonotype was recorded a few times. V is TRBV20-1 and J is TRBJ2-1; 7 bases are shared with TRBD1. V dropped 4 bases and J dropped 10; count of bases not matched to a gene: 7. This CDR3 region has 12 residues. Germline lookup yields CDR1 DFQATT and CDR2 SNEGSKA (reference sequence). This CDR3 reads CSATTGDDEQFF. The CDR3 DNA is TGCAGTGCTACAACAGGGGATGACGAGCAGTTCTTC.

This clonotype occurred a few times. The CDR3 sequence is CASSPTAGSNEQFF. CDR3 DNA sequence: TGTGCCAGCAGCCCAACGGCGGGATCCAATGAGCAGTTCTTC. V usage is TRBV13 and J usage is TRBJ2-1; D may be TRBD2 (6 bases). Germline V gene lookup returns CDR1 PRHDT and CDR2 FYEKMQ (reference sequence). Deletions cut 5 bases from V and 6 bases from J, with 14 bases between. The CDR3 runs to 14 residues.

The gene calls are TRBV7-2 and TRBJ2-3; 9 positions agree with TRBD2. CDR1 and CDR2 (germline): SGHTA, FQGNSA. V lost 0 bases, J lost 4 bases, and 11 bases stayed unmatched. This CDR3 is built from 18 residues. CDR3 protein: CASSLAGGIAGVADTQYF. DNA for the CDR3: TGTGCCAGCAGCTTAGCGGGGGGAATAGCGGGAGTGGCAGATACGCAGTATTTT.

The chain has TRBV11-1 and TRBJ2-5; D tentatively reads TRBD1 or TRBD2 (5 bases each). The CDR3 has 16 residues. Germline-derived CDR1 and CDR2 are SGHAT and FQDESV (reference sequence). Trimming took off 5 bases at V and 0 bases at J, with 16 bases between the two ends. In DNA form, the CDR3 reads TGTGCCAGCAGCCTAAAACGGGGACCGAACCAAGAGACCCAGTACTTC. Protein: CASSLKRGPNQETQYF.

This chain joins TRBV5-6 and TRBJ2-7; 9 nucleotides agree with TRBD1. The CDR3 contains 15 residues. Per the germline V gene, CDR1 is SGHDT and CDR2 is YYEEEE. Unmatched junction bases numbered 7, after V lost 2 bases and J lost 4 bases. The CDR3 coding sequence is TGTGCCAGCAGCTTAACCCGGGACAGGGCGTACGAGCAGTACTTC. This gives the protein CASSLTRDRAYEQYF.

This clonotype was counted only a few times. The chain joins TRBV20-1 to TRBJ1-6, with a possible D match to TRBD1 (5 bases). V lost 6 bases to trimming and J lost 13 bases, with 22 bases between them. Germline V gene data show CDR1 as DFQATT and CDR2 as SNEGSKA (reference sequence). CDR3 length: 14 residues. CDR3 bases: TGCAGTGCGGGGGGTCTTCACGGGTCATCGCCCCTCCACTTT. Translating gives CSAGGLHGSSPLHF.

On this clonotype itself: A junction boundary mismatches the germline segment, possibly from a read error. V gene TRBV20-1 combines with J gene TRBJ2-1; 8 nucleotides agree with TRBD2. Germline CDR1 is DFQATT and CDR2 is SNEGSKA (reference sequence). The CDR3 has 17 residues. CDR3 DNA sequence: TGCTGTGCTAGAGAAACGAGCGGGACTAGAACCAGCGATGAGCAGTTCTTC. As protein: CCARETSGTRTSDEQFF.

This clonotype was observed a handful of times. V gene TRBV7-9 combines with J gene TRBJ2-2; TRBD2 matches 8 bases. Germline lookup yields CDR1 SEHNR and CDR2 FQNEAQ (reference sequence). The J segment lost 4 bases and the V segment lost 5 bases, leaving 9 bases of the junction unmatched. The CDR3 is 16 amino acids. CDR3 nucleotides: TGTGCCAGCAGCCCGGGGGGGGGAAGTGGCACCGGGGAGCTGTTTTTT. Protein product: CASSPGGGSGTGELFF. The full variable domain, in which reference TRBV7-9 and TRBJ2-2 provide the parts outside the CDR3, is DTGVSQNPRHKITKRGQNVTFRCDPISEHNRLYWYRQTLGQGPEFLTYFQNEAQLEKSRLLSDRFSAERPKGSFSTLEIQRTEQGDSAMYLCASSPGGGSGTGELFFGEGSRLTVL.

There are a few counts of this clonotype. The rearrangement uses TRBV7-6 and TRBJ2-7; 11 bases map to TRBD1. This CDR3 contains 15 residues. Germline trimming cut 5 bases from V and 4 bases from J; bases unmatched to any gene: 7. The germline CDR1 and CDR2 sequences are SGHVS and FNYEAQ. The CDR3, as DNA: TGTGCCAGCAGCCGGGGACAGGGGGGGTTGTACGAGCAGTACTTC. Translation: CASSRGQGGLYEQYF.

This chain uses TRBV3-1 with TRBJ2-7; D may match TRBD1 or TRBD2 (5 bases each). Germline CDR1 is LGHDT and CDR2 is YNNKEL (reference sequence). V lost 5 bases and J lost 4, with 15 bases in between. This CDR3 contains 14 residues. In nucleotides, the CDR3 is TGTGCCAGCAGCGAAGGACACGGGGCGTACGAGCAGTACTTC. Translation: CASSEGHGAYEQYF.

The CDR3 here is CSATAYSGGAQETQYF. Written as DNA, the CDR3 is TGCAGTGCTACTGCCTACTCCGGTGGAGCCCAAGAGACCCAGTACTTC. V and J are TRBV20-1 and TRBJ2-5; D is ambiguous. CDR3 length: 16 amino acids. Trimming took off 4 bases at V and 1 base at J, with 19 bases between the two ends. Germline CDR1 reads DFQATT; CDR2 reads SNEGSKA (reference sequence).

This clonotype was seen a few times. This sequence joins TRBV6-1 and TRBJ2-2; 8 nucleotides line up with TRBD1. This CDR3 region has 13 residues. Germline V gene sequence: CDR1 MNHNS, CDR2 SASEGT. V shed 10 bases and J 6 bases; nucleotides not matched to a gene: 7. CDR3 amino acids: CATGTGGAGELFF. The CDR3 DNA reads TGTGCCACCGGGACAGGAGGGGCCGGGGAGCTGTTTTTT.

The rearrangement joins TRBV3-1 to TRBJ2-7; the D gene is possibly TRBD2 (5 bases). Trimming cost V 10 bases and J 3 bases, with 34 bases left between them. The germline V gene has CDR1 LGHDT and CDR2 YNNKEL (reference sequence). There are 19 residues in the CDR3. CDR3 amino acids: CAICLHARSSSRNYYEQYF. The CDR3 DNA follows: TGTGCCATCTGCCTGCATGCCCGGAGTTCTAGCAGGAATTACTACGAGCAGTACTTC.

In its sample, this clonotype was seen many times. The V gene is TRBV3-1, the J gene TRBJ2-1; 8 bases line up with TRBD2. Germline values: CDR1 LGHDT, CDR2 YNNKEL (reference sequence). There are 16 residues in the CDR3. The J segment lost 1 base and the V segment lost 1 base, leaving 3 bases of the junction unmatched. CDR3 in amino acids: CASSQVAGPSYNEQFF. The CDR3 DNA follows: TGTGCCAGCAGCCAAGTAGCGGGGCCATCCTACAATGAGCAGTTCTTC.

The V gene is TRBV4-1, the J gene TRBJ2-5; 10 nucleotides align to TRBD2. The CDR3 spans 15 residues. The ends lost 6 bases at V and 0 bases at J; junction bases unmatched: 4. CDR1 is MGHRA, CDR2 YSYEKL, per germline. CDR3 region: CASRPSGGDQETQYF. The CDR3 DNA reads TGCGCCAGCAGACCTAGCGGGGGAGACCAAGAGACCCAGTACTTC.